This TCR beta chain came from a study of CD8+ T cells in alopecia areata. RNA extraction and reverse transcription yielded cDNA as sequencing template. Here immunoSEQ multiplex PCR was the method, and the copy in TCRdb shows in-frame clones only, minus some. The repertoire has 110,000 or so clones, roughly three fifths of them found once; the top ten carry approximately 3.6%. Stated treatment: oral pan-JAK inhibitor, 5-10 mg twice daily. The CDR3 runs 15 residues. The trim removed 5 bases at V and 5 bases at J, leaving 9 bases unmatched. CDR1 and CDR2 from the germline V gene are SGHTA and FQGNSA. Findings and limits, study-wide: Sequenced scalp T cells also include alphabeta T cells resident in normal skin. As there was one nonresponder, how baseline CD8+ expansion relates to response remains uncertain.

The table lists this clone with a few counts. What it recognizes is unknown. The sequencing here drew on CD4+ T cells sorted from blood, taken at week 24, from a patient treated with tofacitinib. This TCR was sampled from a human donor with alopecia areata. V usage is TRBV7-2 and J usage is TRBJ1-5; 7 bases agree with TRBD1. The chain's CDR3 is CASSQGAGGDQPQHF. The CDR3 DNA reads TGTGCCAGCAGCCAAGGGGCAGGGGGTGATCAGCCCCAGCATTTT.